This T cell receptor beta chain was sequenced in a study of T cell repertoires in cytomegalovirus infection. The sample holds many counts of this clonotype. TCRdb independently ran MiXCR on the reads; one entry per CDR3 protein. The sample consists of 200,000 to 300,000 distinct CDR3 sequences, around 9% of them appearing once. The germline CDR1 and CDR2 sequences are SGHTA and FQGNSA. Trimming took 5 bases from V and 9 from J, leaving 17 bases between them. This CDR3 has 14 residues. The sequenced sample consisted of PBMCs. V and J are TRBV7-2 and TRBJ2-1; D is possibly TRBD2 (5 bases). The clonotype comes from a human donor in good health (CMV status not recorded). Some clones in this sample may be carry-over from other donors' samples. CDR3 nucleotides: TGTGCCAGCAGCCCCAACCTACTAGGCGCTGAGCAGTTCTTC. It translates to CASSPNLLGAEQFF.